This TCR beta chain stems from a study of blood T cells in healthy people across ages. The V end lost 6 bases, the J end lost 4 bases, and 16 bases lay between the germline ends. Germline loops: CDR1 SGHTA, CDR2 FQGNSA. The CDR3 contains 15 residues. A J-beta primer mix and a sample-barcoded 5' primer were used in a second PCR of roughly 6 to 11 cycles. TCRdb re-called the 5' RACE reads through MiXCR, storing one row per CDR3 protein. The sample lists 760,000 or so distinct CDR3 sequences; 20% to 30% were seen once. This sample also appeared in a second study, on T cells of mothers and their children.

The sequence was obtained from a boy between 5 and 17 years old in good health. The chain couples TRBV7-2 to TRBJ2-1; D unclear. The sequencing sample was made of blood. CDR3 nucleotide sequence: TGTGCCAGCAGTTCACTTAATCTCGGTTACAATGAGCAGTTCTTC. Its protein is CASSSLNLGYNEQFF.